The 30 T cell receptor beta chains below come from one sample, sequenced in a study of T cells in Graves' hyperthyroidism and ophthalmopathy. RNA transcripts provided the source from which TCR beta CDR3 regions were amplified. The TCR CDR3 first-round RT-PCR relied on the HTBI primer set. In TCRdb, the multiplex PCR reads were re-called with MiXCR into one record per CDR3 protein. The sample gives more than 500,000 distinct CDR3 sequences, around 46% of which show up once; roughly 19% is in the top ten. Source material: peripheral blood or thyroid tissue (not recorded which). These receptors were obtained from an adult woman with Graves' disease, either hyperthyroidism or ophthalmopathy (not recorded which).

Ten or more counts support this clonotype. This chain's CDR3 is CASSPTGGALWGELFF. As DNA, the CDR3 is TGTGCCAGCAGTCCGACAGGGGGCGCGTTATGGGGGGAGCTGTTTTTT. This rearrangement joins TRBV12-3 or TRBV12-4 to TRBJ2-2; 10 nucleotides match TRBD1. The CDR3 extends over 16 amino acids. V gave up 5 bases and J gave up 8 bases; unmatched junction bases: 11.

This sequence joins TRBV9 and TRBJ2-7, with D possibly called TRBD1 or TRBD2 (5 bases each). This CDR3 is 16 amino acids long. V lost 7 bases to trimming and J lost 0 bases, with 20 bases between them. Germline CDR1 is SGDLS and CDR2 is YYNGEE. The CDR3 region is CASSPNERGNSYEQYF. CDR3 sequence (DNA): TGTGCCAGCTCACCCAACGAACGGGGCAACTCCTACGAGCAGTACTTC.

The chain uses TRBV6-1 and TRBJ2-5; TRBD2 might be the D (6 bases). Germline CDR1 reads MNHNS; CDR2 reads SASEGT. Trimming cost V 4 bases and J 4 bases, with 10 bases left between them. The CDR3 spans 13 residues. In DNA form, the CDR3 reads TGTGCCAGCAGTGGGACGGGAGTAGAGACCCAGTACTTC. Translating gives CASSGTGVETQYF.

In this sample, this clonotype turned up many times. The V call is TRBV9, the J call TRBJ1-1, with TRBD1 as a possible D gene (5 bases). The length of the CDR3 is 15 residues. Looked up from germline, CDR1 is SGDLS and CDR2 is YYNGEE. V lost 0 bases and J lost 4, with 13 bases in between. The CDR3 nucleotides read TGTGCCAGCAGCGTAGGCGGGGGAGAGAGCACTGAAGCTTTCTTT. It translates to CASSVGGGESTEAFF.

This clonotype showed up many times. This CDR3 reads CASSHRAGLSSYEQYF. In DNA form, the CDR3 reads TGCGCCAGCAGCCATCGGGCCGGGTTAAGCTCCTACGAGCAGTACTTC. The chain carries TRBV4-1 and TRBJ2-7; no definite D call. Deletions cut 3 bases from V and 0 bases from J, with 15 bases between. Looked up from germline, CDR1 is MGHRA and CDR2 is YSYEKL. This CDR3 contains 16 residues.

This clonotype has at least ten counts. This sequence joins TRBV20-1 and TRBJ1-4, with D unresolved. The CDR3 has 16 residues. The germline gives CDR1 DFQATT, CDR2 SNEGSKA (reference sequence). V lost 6 bases, J lost 5 bases, and 22 bases lay in between. CDR3 protein: CSAPPAGRMGNEKLFF. The CDR3 nucleotides are TGCAGTGCCCCACCAGCGGGCAGGATGGGGAATGAAAAACTGTTTTTT.

This rearrangement joins TRBV6-1 to TRBJ2-5, with D perhaps matching TRBD2 (6 bases). Germline V gene lookup returns CDR1 MNHNS and CDR2 SASEGT. This CDR3 spans 15 amino acids. V was pared by 4 bases and J by 0 bases, with 12 bases between. CDR3 in DNA: TGTGCCAGCAGTGGTAACCGGGACTACCAAGAGACCCAGTACTTC. It specifies CASSGNRDYQETQYF.

This clonotype came up many times. The chain carries TRBV7-2 and TRBJ2-1, with 14 bases identical to TRBD2. The CDR3 extends over 13 amino acids. Per the germline V gene, CDR1 is SGHTA and CDR2 is FQGNSA. Losses at the gene ends were 8 bases for V and 8 bases for J; bases not matched to a gene: 2. This chain's CDR3 is CASGLAGGYEQFF. DNA for the CDR3: TGTGCCAGCGGACTAGCGGGAGGTTATGAGCAGTTCTTC.

This chain joins TRBV6-2 or TRBV6-3 and TRBJ1-1; D ambiguous. The CDR3 runs 13 residues. V was cut by 5 bases and J by 4 bases, with 11 bases left in between. Germline CDR1 is MNHEY and CDR2 is SVGEGT. The CDR3 DNA follows: TGTGCCAGCAGTGCCCGGCTTGCCACTGAAGCTTTCTTT. Translated: CASSARLATEAFF.

There are many counts of this clonotype. The chain recombines TRBV7-2 with TRBJ2-7; 10 nucleotides match TRBD1. The V segment lost 5 bases and the J segment 4 bases; nucleotides outside the gene matches: 5. The CDR3 extends over 14 amino acids. Per the germline V gene, CDR1 is SGHTA and CDR2 is FQGNSA. CDR3 residues: CASSVGQGEYEQYF. In DNA form, the CDR3 reads TGTGCCAGCAGCGTAGGACAGGGGGAATACGAGCAGTACTTC.

A word on this clonotype: One end of the junction varies from germline; a read error may be responsible. The rearrangement links TRBV9 to TRBJ2-5; TRBD2 agrees at 12 bases. Germline V lookup: CDR1 SGDLS, CDR2 YYNGEE. CDR3 size: 17 residues. The CDR3 loop reads CAGSLGLAGRGEETQYF. CDR3 DNA sequence: TGTGCCGGCAGCCTCGGACTAGCGGGACGGGGGGAAGAGACCCAGTACTTC.

The chain employs TRBV19 and TRBJ2-7; D unclear. This CDR3 has 11 residues. From germline, CDR1 is LNHDA and CDR2 SQIVND (reference sequence). V lost 5 bases and J lost 7, with 9 bases in between. The CDR3 DNA is TGTGCCAGTAGTCACGGGCAGGAGCAGTACTTC. It encodes CASSHGQEQYF.

This clonotype was observed many times. The J gene is TRBJ1-5, the V gene TRBV5-6; D gene uncertain. Trimming left V 0 bases short and J 2 bases short, with 12 bases between. Germline CDR1 and CDR2: SGHDT and YYEEEE. This CDR3 comprises 16 residues. CDR3 coding DNA: TGTGCCAGCAGCTTGGCAGGTAGTTTGGGCAATCAGCCCCAGCATTTT. As protein: CASSLAGSLGNQPQHF. Full variable domain (rest looked up from reference TRBV5-6 and TRBJ1-5): DAGVTQSPTHLIKTRGQQVTLRCSPKSGHDTVSWYQQALGQGPQFIFQYYEEEERQRGNFPDRFSGHQFPNYSSELNVNALLLGDSALYLCASSLAGSLGNQPQHFGDGTRLSIL.

The chain employs TRBV6-1 and TRBJ1-5; a weak D match, TRBD1 (5 bases). The V gene lost 7 bases and the J gene lost 3 bases, with 22 bases spanning the gap. Germline assignment: CDR1 MNHNS and CDR2 SASEGT. There are 17 residues in the CDR3. The CDR3 DNA reads TGTGCCAGCATCCCCCTGGCGAGGGGAAGGGACAATCAGCCCCAGCATTTT. Amino acids: CASIPLARGRDNQPQHF.

This clonotype was recorded many times. The V call is TRBV7-3, the J call TRBJ2-5, with TRBD2 as a possible D gene (6 bases). CDR3 length: 16 amino acids. The ends were cut back, 5 bases at V and 5 bases at J, with 21 bases in the middle. CDR1 is SGHTA and CDR2 is FQGTGA in the germline V gene. In nucleotides, the CDR3 is TGTGCCAGCAGCCCGACCTCCCGGACCGCGGGGGAGACCCAGTACTTC. This codes for CASSPTSRTAGETQYF.

This clonotype was observed at least ten times. The chain has TRBV11-2 and TRBJ2-5, with 11 bases aligning to TRBD2. CDR1 and CDR2 from the germline V gene are SGHAT and FQNNGV. CDR3 length: 15 amino acids. With 8 bases clipped from V and 5 bases from J, the junction kept 10 bases outside the gene matches. The chain's CDR3 is CASGVAGGPGETQYF. The DNA for the CDR3 is TGTGCCAGCGGAGTAGCGGGAGGGCCAGGGGAGACCCAGTACTTC.

CDR3 nucleotide sequence: TGTGCCAGCAGCCCTACCGGGACAGGGGGCATCAATAATTCACCCCTCCACTTT. This sequence encodes CASSPTGTGGINNSPLHF. The chain links TRBV7-9 to TRBJ1-6, with TRBD1 matching over 12 bases. The CDR3 extends over 18 amino acids. The germline V gene has CDR1 SEHNR and CDR2 FQNEAQ (reference sequence). The V and J ends lost 5 bases and 5 bases, in that order; junction bases with no gene match: 10.

This clonotype was seen repeatedly, ten times or more. The chain carries TRBV3-1 and TRBJ2-7, with 9 nucleotides matching TRBD1. The CDR3 contains 15 residues. Germline values: CDR1 LGHDT, CDR2 YNNKEL (reference sequence). With 4 bases clipped from V and 1 base from J, the junction kept 5 bases outside the gene matches. The CDR3 DNA is TGTGCCAGCAGCCGTACCGGGACAGGGTCCTACGAGCAGTACTTC. Protein: CASSRTGTGSYEQYF.

This clonotype showed up many times. The genes are TRBV11-2 and TRBJ1-3, with D possibly being TRBD1 (6 bases). The V and J ends lost 5 bases and 5 bases respectively, with 19 bases between them. The CDR3 spans 16 residues. Germline V gives CDR1 SGHAT, CDR2 FQNNGV. Here the CDR3 DNA reads TGTGCCAGCAGCCCACCGAACAGGGCTTCTAGAAACACCATATATTTT. Translating gives CASSPPNRASRNTIYF.

The DNA for the CDR3 is TGTGCCAGCAGCTTTGGGGACAGGGGGCGTACTGAAGCTTTCTTT. It is translated as CASSFGDRGRTEAFF. The rearrangement joins TRBV7-9 to TRBJ1-1, with 12 positions matching TRBD1. Germline CDR1 is SEHNR and CDR2 is FQNEAQ (reference sequence). The trim removed 3 bases at V and 5 bases at J, leaving 4 bases unmatched. This CDR3 has 15 amino acids.

This clonotype was seen at least ten times. The V gene is TRBV6-1, the J gene TRBJ2-7; TRBD2 might be the D (5 bases). Trimming took off 7 bases at V and 5 bases at J, with 12 bases between the two ends. The CDR3 consists of 12 residues. The germline CDR1 and CDR2 sequences are MNHNS and SASEGT. CDR3 in amino acids: CASIVGAHEQYF. CDR3 nucleotide sequence: TGTGCCAGCATCGTGGGAGCCCACGAGCAGTACTTC.

The chain joins TRBV10-3 to TRBJ2-5; maybe TRBD1 (6 bases). V was cut by 3 bases and J by 5 bases, with 25 bases left in between. The germline gives CDR1 ENHRY, CDR2 SYGVKD. The CDR3 has 18 residues. CDR3 in amino acids: CAISDRYGQKGMMETQYF. In nucleotides, the CDR3 is TGTGCCATCAGTGATCGCTATGGACAGAAGGGGATGATGGAGACCCAGTACTTC.

This chain joins TRBV12-3 or TRBV12-4 and TRBJ1-1; weak D call: TRBD1 (6 bases). The V gene lost 5 bases and the J gene lost 5 bases, with 21 bases spanning the gap. The CDR3 totals 16 residues. The DNA for the CDR3 is TGTGCCAGCAGTCCCGGGGGCAGTACAGTGGGGACTGAAGCTTTCTTT. Encoded protein: CASSPGGSTVGTEAFF.

V is TRBV2 and J is TRBJ1-1, with 9 bases fitting TRBD1. Germline loops: CDR1 SNHLY, CDR2 FYNNEI. The junction had 5 bases not matched to a gene; V was cut back by 2 bases and J by 4 bases. The CDR3 consists of 15 residues. This chain's CDR3 is CASSETGTGFTEAFF. CDR3 coding DNA: TGTGCCAGCAGTGAAACGGGGACAGGGTTCACTGAAGCTTTCTTT.

This clonotype was found many times. V is TRBV15 and J is TRBJ2-6; D perhaps matches TRBD1 (6 bases). From germline, CDR1 is LNHNV and CDR2 YYDKDF (reference sequence). The germline V and J ends were trimmed by 5 bases and 1 base, with 12 bases remaining between them. The CDR3 covers 16 residues. The CDR3: CATSVSTGSGANVLTF. The CDR3 coding sequence is TGTGCCACCAGCGTTAGTACAGGGTCTGGGGCCAACGTCCTGACTTTC.

CDR3 region: CSVVTEGYTF. CDR3 nucleotide sequence: TGCAGCGTTGTGACAGAAGGCTACACCTTC. The J gene is TRBJ1-2, the V gene TRBV29-1; D perhaps matches TRBD1 (5 bases). The CDR3 loop spans 10 amino acids. Germline values: CDR1 SQVTM, CDR2 ANQGSEA. Between the trimmed V and J ends, which lost 4 bases and 8 bases, there was a span of 8 bases. Full variable domain (outside the CDR3, taken from reference TRBV29-1 and TRBJ1-2): SAVISQKPSRDICQRGTSLTIQCQVDSQVTMMFWYRQQPGQSLTLIATANQGSEATYESGFVIDKFPISRPNLTFSTLTVSNMSPEDSSIYLCSVVTEGYTFGSGTRLTVV.

The chain links TRBV2 to TRBJ1-6; 7 nucleotides line up with TRBD1. The CDR3 length is 14 residues. V lost 6 bases, J lost 6 bases, and 5 bases stayed unmatched. Germline V gene data show CDR1 as SNHLY and CDR2 as FYNNEI. The CDR3 here is CASRTTGVNSPLHF. The CDR3 nucleotides are TGTGCCAGCAGAACCACAGGGGTTAATTCACCCCTCCACTTT.

This clonotype has at least ten counts. The chain employs TRBV4-1 and TRBJ2-2; 10 positions agree with TRBD2. The V and J ends lost 0 bases and 4 bases, in that order; junction bases with no gene match: 5. The CDR3 is 17 residues long. CDR1 and CDR2 from the germline V gene are MGHRA and YSYEKL. The CDR3 DNA is TGCGCCAGCAGCCAAGATCCACTAGCGGGAATCACCGGGGAGCTGTTTTTT. It is translated as CASSQDPLAGITGELFF.

The chain is built from TRBV5-1 and TRBJ2-7; 12 bases fit TRBD1. The CDR3 is 15 amino acids. CDR1 and CDR2 (germline): SGHRS, YFSETQ. The J segment lost 12 bases and the V segment lost 4 bases, leaving 14 bases of the junction unmatched. As DNA, the CDR3 is TGCGCCAGCAGCCCGGGACAGGGGGCGGCTTACGGGCGGTACTTC. Translated, it gives CASSPGQGAAYGRYF.

A few counts support this clonotype. The chain uses TRBV5-6 and TRBJ2-2; either TRBD1 or TRBD2 may supply D (5 bases each). The V gene lost 3 bases and the J gene lost 6 bases, with 24 bases spanning the gap. The CDR3 runs 18 residues. From germline, CDR1 is SGHDT and CDR2 YYEEEE. CDR3 sequence (DNA): TGTGCCAGCAGCTGGGGCCCCCCTGTGACGGGGTACTCCGGGGAGCTGTTTTTT. It encodes CASSWGPPVTGYSGELFF.